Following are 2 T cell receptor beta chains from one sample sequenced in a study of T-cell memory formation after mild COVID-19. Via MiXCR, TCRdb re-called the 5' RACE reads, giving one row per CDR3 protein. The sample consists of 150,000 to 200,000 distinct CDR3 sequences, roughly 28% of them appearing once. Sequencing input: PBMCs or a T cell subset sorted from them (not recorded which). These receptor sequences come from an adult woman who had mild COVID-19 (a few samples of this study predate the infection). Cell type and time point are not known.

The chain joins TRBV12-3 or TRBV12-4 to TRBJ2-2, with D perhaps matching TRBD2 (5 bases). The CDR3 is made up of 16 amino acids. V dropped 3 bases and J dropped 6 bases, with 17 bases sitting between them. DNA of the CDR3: TGTGCCAGCAGTTTTAGTAGTTTTGTGAGGGCCGGGGAGCTGTTTTTT. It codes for CASSFSSFVRAGELFF.

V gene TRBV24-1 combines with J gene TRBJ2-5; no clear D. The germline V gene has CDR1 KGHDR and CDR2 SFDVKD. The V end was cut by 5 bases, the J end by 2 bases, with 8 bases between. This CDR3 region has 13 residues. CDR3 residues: CATSGPEQETQYF. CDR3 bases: TGTGCCACCAGTGGTCCCGAACAAGAGACCCAGTACTTC.